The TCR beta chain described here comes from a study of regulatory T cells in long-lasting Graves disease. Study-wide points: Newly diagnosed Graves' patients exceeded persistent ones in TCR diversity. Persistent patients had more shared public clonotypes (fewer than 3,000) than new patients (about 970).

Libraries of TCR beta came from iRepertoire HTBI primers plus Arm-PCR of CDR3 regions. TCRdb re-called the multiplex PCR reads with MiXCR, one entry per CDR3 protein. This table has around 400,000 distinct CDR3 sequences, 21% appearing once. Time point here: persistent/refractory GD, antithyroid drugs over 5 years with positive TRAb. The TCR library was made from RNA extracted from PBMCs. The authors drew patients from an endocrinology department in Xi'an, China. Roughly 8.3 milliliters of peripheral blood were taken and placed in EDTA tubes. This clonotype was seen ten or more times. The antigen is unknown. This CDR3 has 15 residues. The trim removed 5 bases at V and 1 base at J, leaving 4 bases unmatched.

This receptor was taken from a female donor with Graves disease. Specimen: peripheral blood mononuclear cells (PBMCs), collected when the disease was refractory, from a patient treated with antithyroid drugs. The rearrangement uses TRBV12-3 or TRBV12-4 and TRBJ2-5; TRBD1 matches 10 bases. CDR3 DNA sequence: TGTGCCAGCAGTGGGGGACAGGGGATCCAAGAGACCCAGTACTTC. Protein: CASSGGQGIQETQYF.